The 22 T cell receptor beta chains below come from one sample, sequenced in a study of blood T cell repertoires in COVID-19. Sequencing used immunoSEQ multiplex PCR; TCRdb keeps in-frame clones, though not all of them. The sample lists about 70,000 clones, approximately 83% occurring once. The source material was peripheral blood. These receptors originate from a human donor in a cohort sampled during active COVID-19.

This chain joins TRBV3-1 (or the pseudogene TRBV3-2) and TRBJ2-6; 7 bases fit TRBD2. V lost 0 bases to trimming and J lost 5 bases; unmatched junction nucleotides: 4. This CDR3 spans 16 amino acids. The germline V gene has CDR1 LGHDT and CDR2 YNNKEL (reference sequence). Here the CDR3 reads CASSQDGRGWANVLTF. CDR3 bases: TGTGCCAGCAGCCAAGATGGGAGGGGCTGGGCCAACGTCCTGACTTTC.

This chain connects TRBV3-1 (or the pseudogene TRBV3-2) to TRBJ1-1; no definite D call. The length of the CDR3 is 12 residues. Germline assignment: CDR1 LGHDT and CDR2 YNNKEL (reference sequence). V shed 10 bases and J shed 1 base, with 10 bases lying between them. CDR3 sequence reads: CATRSKNTEAFF. The CDR3, as DNA: TGTGCCACCCGGTCGAAGAACACTGAAGCTTTCTTT.

The V call is TRBV3-1 (or the pseudogene TRBV3-2), the J call TRBJ2-5; possibly TRBD2 for D (6 bases). Trimming removed 1 base from V and 7 bases from J, with 16 bases in between. The CDR3 extends over 15 amino acids. Germline lookup yields CDR1 LGHDT and CDR2 YNNKEL (reference sequence). CDR3 bases: TGTGCCAGCAGCCAAGTTTCAGGAGGGGCGGGGACCCAGTACTTC. Translating it yields CASSQVSGGAGTQYF.

The genes are TRBV5-6 and TRBJ1-1; 7 bases fit TRBD1. CDR3 size: 19 residues. J was trimmed by 3 bases and V by 3 bases; bases with no gene match: 20. Per germline, CDR1 SGHDT and CDR2 YYEEEE. The CDR3 sequence: CASSSGQDSWHVQDTEAFF. CDR3 bases: TGTGCCAGCAGCTCCGGACAGGACTCTTGGCATGTTCAGGACACTGAAGCTTTCTTT.

This clone was counted a single time. This chain uses TRBV3-1 (or the pseudogene TRBV3-2) with TRBJ1-6; D is unresolved. CDR1 is LGHDT, CDR2 YNNKEL, per germline (reference sequence). V lost 2 bases to trimming and J lost 7 bases, with 9 bases between them. The CDR3 spans 14 residues. The CDR3 DNA is TGTGCCAGCAGCCAAACACAGTCCAATTCACCCCTCCACTTT. Its protein is CASSQTQSNSPLHF.

The table lists this clone with a few counts. The chain has TRBV10-3 and TRBJ2-3, with D possibly being TRBD2 (6 bases). CDR1 and CDR2 from the germline V gene are ENHRY and SYGVKD. The CDR3 loop spans 14 amino acids. Trimming left V 6 bases short and J 0 bases short, with 10 bases between. The CDR3 sequence is CAIRRRESTDTQYF. The DNA for the CDR3 is TGTGCCATCAGAAGGAGGGAAAGCACAGATACGCAGTATTTT.

The chain carries TRBV2 and TRBJ2-7, with 9 positions matching TRBD2. V lost 8 bases, J lost 7 bases, and 9 bases stayed unmatched. Germline CDR1 and CDR2: SNHLY and FYNNEI. This CDR3 is 13 amino acids long. Here the CDR3 DNA reads TGTGCCAGCCGACTAGCGGAGCAGGGAGAGCAGTACTTC. As protein: CASRLAEQGEQYF.

The chain uses TRBV10-3 and TRBJ2-4; 7 bases agree with TRBD1. This CDR3 has 13 amino acids. The germline gives CDR1 ENHRY, CDR2 SYGVKD. Trimming cost V 6 bases and J 9 bases; bases outside gene matches: 8. CDR3 nucleotides: TGTGCCATCAGACCAGACAGGGACGGCATTCAGTACTTC. Amino acids: CAIRPDRDGIQYF.

V usage is TRBV18 and J usage is TRBJ2-3; a possible D gene is TRBD2 (6 bases). Germline assignment: CDR1 KGHSH and CDR2 LQKENI. The V gene lost 5 bases and the J gene lost 5 bases, with 11 bases spanning the gap. This CDR3 is built from 13 residues. CDR3 loop: CASSLAEKDTQYF. CDR3 in DNA: TGTGCCAGCTCATTAGCGGAAAAAGATACGCAGTATTTT.

The J gene is TRBJ1-6, the V gene TRBV7-9, with a weak D call TRBD1 (6 bases). V was trimmed by 3 bases and J by 10 bases, leaving 25 bases between them. Germline CDR1 and CDR2: SEHNR and FQNEAQ (reference sequence). The CDR3 covers 18 residues. The CDR3 region is CASSLYSRDIKPTSPLHF. Here the CDR3 DNA reads TGTGCCAGCAGCTTGTATTCTCGGGACATAAAACCGACATCACCCCTCCACTTT.

The gene calls are TRBV3-1 (or the pseudogene TRBV3-2) and TRBJ2-2; 16 nucleotides agree with TRBD2. Germline trimming cut 4 bases from V and 7 bases from J; bases unmatched to any gene: 3. There are 16 residues in the CDR3. The germline CDR1 and CDR2 sequences are LGHDT and YNNKEL (reference sequence). The CDR3 reads CASSRGTSGGVGELFF. The DNA for the CDR3 is TGTGCCAGCAGCCGAGGGACTAGCGGGGGGGTCGGGGAGCTGTTTTTT.

The V and J genes are TRBV12-3 or TRBV12-4 and TRBJ1-2; perhaps TRBD1 as D (5 bases). The CDR3 covers 13 residues. Trimming stripped 3 bases from V and 4 bases from J, with 9 bases between. CDR3 coding DNA: TGTGCCAGCAGTTTGCAGGGCGGCTATGGCTACACCTTC. Translation gives CASSLQGGYGYTF.

This chain joins TRBV18 and TRBJ1-1; 7 nucleotides match TRBD1. Germline V gene data show CDR1 as KGHSH and CDR2 as LQKENI. The CDR3 extends over 14 amino acids. After removal of 3 bases from V and 4 bases from J, the junction contained 5 bases not matched to a gene. The CDR3 region has the DNA TGTGCCAGCTCACCGAATCCAGGGGGCACTGAAGCTTTCTTT. Amino acid sequence: CASSPNPGGTEAFF.

The chain employs TRBV2 and TRBJ2-1, with TRBD1 as a possible D gene (6 bases). CDR3 length: 14 amino acids. In germline, CDR1 is SNHLY, CDR2 FYNNEI. V lost 6 bases and J lost 10, with 19 bases in between. DNA for the CDR3: TGTGCCAGCAGCAAGTACTATGGGGACACCGAGCAGTTCTTC. It translates to CASSKYYGDTEQFF.

This chain uses TRBV2 with TRBJ2-2; D uncertain. The V gene's germline CDR1 is SNHLY and CDR2 FYNNEI. Deletions cut 6 bases from V and 1 base from J, with 12 bases between. The CDR3 has 15 residues. The CDR3 bases are TGTGCCAGCAGAAGTGTTTCAGGGAACACCGGGGAGCTGTTTTTT. This translates into CASRSVSGNTGELFF.

The rearrangement uses TRBV10-3 and TRBJ2-1, with unresolved D. In germline, CDR1 is ENHRY, CDR2 SYGVKD. The CDR3 contains 11 residues. V was trimmed by 10 bases and J by 5 bases, leaving 9 bases between them. DNA of the CDR3: TGTGCCAGCGCTCATAACAATGAGCAGTTCTTC. Protein product: CASAHNNEQFF.

V usage is TRBV12-3 or TRBV12-4 and J usage is TRBJ1-2; no definite D call. V lost 1 base to trimming and J lost 9 bases, with 9 bases between them. The CDR3 contains 12 residues. The DNA of the CDR3 is TGTGCCAGCAGTTTAGGGGCGTTAAGCTACACCTTC. Encoded protein: CASSLGALSYTF.

The chain links TRBV19 to TRBJ1-5, with 7 bases that match TRBD1. Germline V gives CDR1 LNHDA, CDR2 SQIVND (reference sequence). The V gene end was trimmed by 6 bases and the J gene end by 7 bases; junction bases not matched to a gene: 9. The CDR3 has 14 amino acids. Here the CDR3 DNA reads TGTGCCAGTAGCACCACAGGGGCTAGGCAGCCCCAGCATTTT. Translated, it gives CASSTTGARQPQHF.

The rearrangement joins TRBV5-6 to TRBJ2-1; TRBD2 matches at 8 bases. CDR1 and CDR2 (germline): SGHDT, YYEEEE. CDR3 size: 18 residues. V shed 3 bases and J 0 bases; nucleotides not matched to a gene: 11. CDR3 coding DNA: TGTGCCAGCAGCTCCTTAGCGGGGCCCCTGAGCTCCTACAATGAGCAGTTCTTC. Protein product: CASSSLAGPLSSYNEQFF.

This chain joins TRBV6-5 and TRBJ2-7; 11 bases agree with TRBD1. The CDR3 is 15 residues long. V lost 6 bases and J lost 2; bases outside the gene matches: 6. Germline CDR1 is MNHEY and CDR2 is SVGAGI. The CDR3 sequence: CASSHRDRGTYEQYF. CDR3 in DNA: TGTGCCAGCAGCCACCGGGACAGGGGGACCTACGAGCAGTACTTC.

The CDR3 loop is CASSQPAGTGQETQYF. The CDR3 DNA sequence: TGTGCCAGCAGCCAACCCGCGGGAACGGGGCAAGAGACCCAGTACTTC. The rearrangement uses TRBV3-1 (or the pseudogene TRBV3-2) and TRBJ2-5; weak D call: TRBD2 (6 bases). Germline CDR1 reads LGHDT; CDR2 reads YNNKEL (reference sequence). The CDR3 has 16 amino acids. V was clipped by 2 bases and J by 2 bases, with 15 bases between them.

The chain couples TRBV24-1 to TRBJ2-7; possible D gene TRBD1, 6 bases. This CDR3 has 14 amino acids. V lost 5 bases to trimming and J lost 0 bases, with 10 bases between them. CDR1 KGHDR and CDR2 SFDVKD come from the germline V gene. The CDR3 loop is CATSGSTGSYEQYF. The CDR3 bases are TGTGCCACCAGTGGTTCGACAGGCTCCTACGAGCAGTACTTC.